This note documents a single TCR beta chain sequence. The data derive from a study of blood T cell repertoires in COVID-19. Across the study: Italy, Spain and the United States were the sources of the convalescent and acute COVID-19 samples. Sources were T cells, B-cell-depleted T cells, or PBMCs; the material itself was cDNA or gDNA.

In the authors' methods: How many nucleated cells were present was estimated from reference gene primer amplification. Sequenced by immunoSEQ multiplex PCR; TCRdb stores in-frame clones only, minus some. V and J calls and clone size come straight from that table; D and trimming were deduced from the DNA. The sample carries 110,000 or so clones, around nine tenths recorded once. The CDR3 is 16 residues long. Trimming cost V 6 bases and J 4 bases; bases outside gene matches: 11. Germline-derived CDR1 and CDR2 are MDHEN and SYDVKM. This clonotype was sampled from a human donor with acute or convalescent COVID-19. The donor label of this sample is uncertain. Sequences were obtained from peripheral blood. This rearrangement joins TRBV28 to TRBJ1-2; 10 positions match TRBD1. This CDR3 reads CASRDQTGGAGYGYTF. The DNA of the CDR3 is TGTGCCAGCAGAGACCAGACAGGGGGCGCTGGCTATGGCTACACCTTC.